The 13 T cell receptor beta chains below come from one sample, sequenced in a study of blood T cells in healthy people across ages. With a J-beta primer mix and a sample-barcoded 5' primer, a second PCR ran about 7 to 11 cycles. TCRdb analysed the 5' RACE reads with MiXCR anew, one entry per CDR3 protein. The repertoire consists of around 600,000 distinct CDR3 sequences, with around 48% occurring once and the leading ten covering 20% to 25%. The source material was blood. The source of these receptors is a man older than 75 in good health.

This clonotype appeared a few times. The V call is TRBV9, the J call TRBJ2-7; 7 nucleotides align to TRBD2. The CDR3 has 15 residues. CDR1 is SGDLS, CDR2 YYNGEE, per germline. Trimming cost V 0 bases and J 6 bases; bases outside gene matches: 9. CDR3 in DNA: TGTGCCAGCAGCGTAGGGGCGACTAGCTCGGCCGAGCAGTACTTC. Amino acids: CASSVGATSSAEQYF.

This chain links TRBV20-1 with TRBJ2-2, with TRBD1 matching 9 bases. CDR1 and CDR2 from the germline V gene are DFQATT and SNEGSKA (reference sequence). J was trimmed by 3 bases and V by 0 bases; bases with no gene match: 5. This CDR3 spans 16 amino acids. The CDR3 coding sequence is TGCAGTGCTAGAGATGTGGGACAGGGAGACACCGGGGAGCTGTTTTTT. This sequence encodes CSARDVGQGDTGELFF.

This clonotype came up a few times. The genes are TRBV7-2 and TRBJ2-7, with D perhaps assigned TRBD1 or TRBD2 (6 bases each). The CDR3 runs to 15 residues. The V gene lost 1 base and the J gene lost 3 bases, with 13 bases spanning the gap. Germline V lookup: CDR1 SGHTA, CDR2 FQGNSA. The CDR3 loop is CASSLDWGAYYEQYF. The CDR3 DNA reads as TGTGCCAGCAGCTTAGATTGGGGGGCCTACTACGAGCAGTACTTC.

The J gene is TRBJ1-1, the V gene TRBV12-3 or TRBV12-4; D gene unclear. There are 13 residues in the CDR3. V lost 3 bases, J lost 7 bases, and 12 bases lay in between. Here the CDR3 DNA reads TGTGCCAGCAGTTTGAGTGGCCTTAGTGAAGCTTTCTTT. As protein: CASSLSGLSEAFF.

The chain links TRBV2 to TRBJ2-1, with no clear D. This CDR3 has 14 residues. Germline V gene sequence: CDR1 SNHLY, CDR2 FYNNEI. The V end was cut by 5 bases, the J end by 2 bases, with 10 bases between. CDR3 nucleotide sequence: TGTGCCAGCAGTTTTTGGGGAACCTACAATGAGCAGTTCTTC. As protein: CASSFWGTYNEQFF.

The chain recombines TRBV5-1 with TRBJ1-1; 7 nucleotides agree with TRBD1. The CDR3 totals 15 residues. The ends lost 4 bases at V and 4 bases at J; junction bases unmatched: 10. Per germline, CDR1 SGHRS and CDR2 YFSETQ. CDR3 DNA sequence: TGCGCCAGCAGCCCTAATGGACAGGCAGTCACTGAAGCTTTCTTT. It translates to CASSPNGQAVTEAFF.

A few counts support this clonotype. The V and J genes are TRBV28 and TRBJ1-1, with 9 bases that match TRBD1. The CDR3 runs to 13 residues. Germline-derived CDR1 and CDR2 are MDHEN and SYDVKM. The V and J ends lost 6 bases and 10 bases, in that order; junction bases with no gene match: 9. The CDR3 DNA reads TGTGCCAGCAGAGAGGACAGGGGTGGTGGAGCTTTCTTT. Translated: CASREDRGGGAFF.

The V gene is TRBV20-1, the J gene TRBJ1-5; possibly TRBD1 for D (5 bases). CDR3 length equals 14 residues. V lost 1 base, J lost 3 bases, and 10 bases lay in between. Germline CDR1 DFQATT, CDR2 SNEGSKA (reference sequence). As DNA, the CDR3 is TGCAGTGCTAGAGTTGGGGGACTCAATCAGCCCCAGCATTTT. Its translation is CSARVGGLNQPQHF.

The V gene is TRBV9, the J gene TRBJ2-1; a weak D match, TRBD2 (6 bases). The J call may be incorrect, as the DNA end agrees better with TRBJ2-7. Germline V gene lookup returns CDR1 SGDLS and CDR2 YYNGEE. The CDR3 extends over 15 amino acids. CDR3 amino acids: CASSVAPRSGDEQYF. CDR3 DNA sequence: TGTGCCAGCAGCGTAGCCCCTAGGTCGGGGGACGAGCAGTACTTC.

The gene calls are TRBV7-2 and TRBJ2-1; 11 bases map to TRBD2. V lost 5 bases to trimming and J lost 4 bases; unmatched junction nucleotides: 10. This CDR3 spans 17 amino acids. Germline loops: CDR1 SGHTA, CDR2 FQGNSA. CDR3: CASSQPLAGGEYNEQFF. In nucleotides, the CDR3 is TGTGCCAGCAGCCAGCCGCTAGCGGGAGGCGAATACAATGAGCAGTTCTTC.

This chain uses TRBV20-1 with TRBJ2-3, with 7 positions matching TRBD2. V gave up 6 bases and J gave up 4 bases; unmatched junction bases: 7. Per the germline V gene, CDR1 is DFQATT and CDR2 is SNEGSKA (reference sequence). This CDR3 spans 13 amino acids. Here the CDR3 reads CSAIHGRADTQYF. Here the CDR3 DNA reads TGCAGTGCCATCCATGGGAGGGCAGATACGCAGTATTTT.

V usage is TRBV6-5 and J usage is TRBJ1-1; 10 bases line up with TRBD1. Losses at the gene ends were 5 bases for V and 6 bases for J; bases not matched to a gene: 6. CDR1 and CDR2 (germline): MNHEY, SVGAGI. CDR3 length: 14 amino acids. The DNA of the CDR3 is TGTGCCAGCAGTAAGACAGGGGGCGCCTCTGAAGCTTTCTTT. Residues: CASSKTGGASEAFF.

The V call is TRBV28, the J call TRBJ1-5; 7 bases agree with TRBD1. CDR3 length equals 16 residues. Germline assignment: CDR1 MDHEN and CDR2 SYDVKM. The ends lost 6 bases at V and 0 bases at J; junction bases unmatched: 8. The CDR3 loop is CASSPRTGYSNQPQHF. CDR3 DNA sequence: TGTGCCAGCAGCCCCCGGACAGGCTATAGCAATCAGCCCCAGCATTTT.